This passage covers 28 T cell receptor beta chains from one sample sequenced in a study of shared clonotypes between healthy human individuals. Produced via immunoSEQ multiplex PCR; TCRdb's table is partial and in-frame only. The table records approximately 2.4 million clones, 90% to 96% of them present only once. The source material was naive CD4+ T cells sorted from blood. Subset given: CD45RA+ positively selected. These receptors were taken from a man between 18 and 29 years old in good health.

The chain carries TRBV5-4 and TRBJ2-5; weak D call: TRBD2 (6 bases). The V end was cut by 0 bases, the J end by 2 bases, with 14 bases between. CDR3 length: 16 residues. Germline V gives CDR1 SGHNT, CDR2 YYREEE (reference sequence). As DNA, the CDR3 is TGTGCCAGCAGCTTGGCGGAAGTTGGGAGGCAAGAGACCCAGTACTTC. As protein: CASSLAEVGRQETQYF.

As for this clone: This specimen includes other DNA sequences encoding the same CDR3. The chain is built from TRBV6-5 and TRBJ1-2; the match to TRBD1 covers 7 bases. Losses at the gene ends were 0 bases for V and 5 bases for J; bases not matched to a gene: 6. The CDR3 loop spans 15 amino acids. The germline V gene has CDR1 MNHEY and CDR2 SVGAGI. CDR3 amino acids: CASSYSPGTAYGYTF. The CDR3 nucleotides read TGTGCCAGCAGTTACTCACCGGGGACAGCGTATGGCTACACCTTC.

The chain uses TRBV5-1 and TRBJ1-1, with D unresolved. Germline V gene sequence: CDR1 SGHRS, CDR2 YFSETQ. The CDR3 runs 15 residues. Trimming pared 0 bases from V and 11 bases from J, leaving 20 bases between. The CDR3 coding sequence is TGCGCCAGCAGCTTGGAAGAGTCGGCAGTCGCAGGCGCTTTCTTT. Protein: CASSLEESAVAGAFF.

This CDR3 is CAISGGEFNSSGNTIYF. The CDR3 DNA reads as TGTGCCATCAGCGGGGGGGAATTTAATTCTTCTGGAAACACCATATATTTT. The gene calls are TRBV10-3 and TRBJ1-3; a weak D match, TRBD1 (5 bases). Germline V gene lookup returns CDR1 ENHRY and CDR2 SYGVKD. The ends were cut back, 6 bases at V and 1 base at J, with 19 bases in the middle. CDR3 length equals 17 residues.

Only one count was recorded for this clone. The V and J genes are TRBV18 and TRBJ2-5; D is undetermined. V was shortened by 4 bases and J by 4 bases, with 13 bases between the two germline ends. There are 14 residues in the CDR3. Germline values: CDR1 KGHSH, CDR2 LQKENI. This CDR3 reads CASSLQREGETQYF. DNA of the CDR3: TGTGCCAGCTCACTTCAAAGGGAAGGAGAGACCCAGTACTTC. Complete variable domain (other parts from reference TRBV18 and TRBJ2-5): NAGVMQNPRHLVRRRGQEARLRCSPMKGHSHVYWYRQLPEEGLKFMVYLQKENIIDESGMPKERFSAEFPKEGPSILRIQQVVRGDSAAYFCASSLQREGETQYFGPGTRLLVL.

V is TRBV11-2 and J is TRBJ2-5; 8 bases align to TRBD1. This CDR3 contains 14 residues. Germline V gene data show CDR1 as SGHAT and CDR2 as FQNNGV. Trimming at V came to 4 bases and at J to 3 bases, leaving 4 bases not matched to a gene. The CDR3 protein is CASSSPTGEETQYF. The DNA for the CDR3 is TGTGCCAGCAGCTCTCCGACAGGGGAAGAGACCCAGTACTTC.

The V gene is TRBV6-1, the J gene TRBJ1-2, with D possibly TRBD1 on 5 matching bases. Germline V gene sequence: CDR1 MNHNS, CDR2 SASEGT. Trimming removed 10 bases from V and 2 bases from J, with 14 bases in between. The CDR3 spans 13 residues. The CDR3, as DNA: TGTGCCACTCGGCCGGACACAAACTATGGCTACACCTTC. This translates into CATRPDTNYGYTF.

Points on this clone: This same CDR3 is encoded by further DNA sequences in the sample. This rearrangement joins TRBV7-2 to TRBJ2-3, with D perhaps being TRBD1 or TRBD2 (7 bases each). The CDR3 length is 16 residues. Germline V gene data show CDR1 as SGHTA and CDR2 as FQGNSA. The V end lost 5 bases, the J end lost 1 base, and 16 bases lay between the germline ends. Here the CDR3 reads CASSRGGGRGTDTQYF. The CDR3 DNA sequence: TGTGCCAGCAGCCGAGGGGGCGGGAGAGGCACAGATACGCAGTATTTT.

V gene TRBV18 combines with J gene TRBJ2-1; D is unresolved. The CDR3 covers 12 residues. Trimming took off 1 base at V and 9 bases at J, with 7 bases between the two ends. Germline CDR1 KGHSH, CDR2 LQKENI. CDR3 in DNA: TGTGCCAGCTCACCACTAGGCCGTGAGCAGTTCTTC. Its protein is CASSPLGREQFF. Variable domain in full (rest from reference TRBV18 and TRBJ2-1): NAGVMQNPRHLVRRRGQEARLRCSPMKGHSHVYWYRQLPEEGLKFMVYLQKENIIDESGMPKERFSAEFPKEGPSILRIQQVVRGDSAAYFCASSPLGREQFFGPGTRLTVL.

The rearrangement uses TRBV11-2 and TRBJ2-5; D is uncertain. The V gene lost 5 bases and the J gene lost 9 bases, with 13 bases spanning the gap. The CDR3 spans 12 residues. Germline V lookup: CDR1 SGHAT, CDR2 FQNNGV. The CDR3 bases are TGTGCCAGCAGCCCCCGTGAGTGGGCCCAGTACTTC. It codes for CASSPREWAQYF.

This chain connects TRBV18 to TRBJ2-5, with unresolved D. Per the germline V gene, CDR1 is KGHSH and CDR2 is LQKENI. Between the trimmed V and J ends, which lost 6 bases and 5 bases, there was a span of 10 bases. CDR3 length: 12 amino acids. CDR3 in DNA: TGTGCCAGCTCCTCAGTCGGGGAGACCCAGTACTTC. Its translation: CASSSVGETQYF.

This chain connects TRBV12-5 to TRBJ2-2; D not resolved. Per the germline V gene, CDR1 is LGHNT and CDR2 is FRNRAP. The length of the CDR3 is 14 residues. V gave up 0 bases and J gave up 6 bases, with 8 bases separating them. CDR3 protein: CASGLVPYPGELFF. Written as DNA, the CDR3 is TGTGCTAGTGGTTTGGTACCCTATCCCGGGGAGCTGTTTTTT.

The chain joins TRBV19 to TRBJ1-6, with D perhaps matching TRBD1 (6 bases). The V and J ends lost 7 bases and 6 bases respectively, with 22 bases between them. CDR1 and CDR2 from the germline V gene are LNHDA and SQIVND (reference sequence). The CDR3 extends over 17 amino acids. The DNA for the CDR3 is TGTGCCAGTACCGCTCTTCGCCCAGGGGTTAGTAATTCACCCCTCCACTTT. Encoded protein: CASTALRPGVSNSPLHF.

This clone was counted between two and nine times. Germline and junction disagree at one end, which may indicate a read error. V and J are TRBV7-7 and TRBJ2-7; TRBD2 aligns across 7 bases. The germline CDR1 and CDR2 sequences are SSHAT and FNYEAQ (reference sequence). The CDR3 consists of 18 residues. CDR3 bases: TGTGCTAGCAGCTTAGCGAACGTTTGGCTAGCGGATACCTACGAGCAGTACTTC. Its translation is CASSLANVWLADTYEQYF.

This chain's CDR3 is CASSLAGGGEYNSPLHF. CDR3 bases: TGTGCCAGCTCACTCGCCGGGGGGGGCGAATATAATTCACCCCTCCACTTT. The J gene is TRBJ1-6, the V gene TRBV18, with D maybe TRBD1 (6 bases). CDR1 KGHSH and CDR2 LQKENI come from the germline V gene. This CDR3 is built from 17 residues. V lost 4 bases to trimming and J lost 4 bases, with 17 bases between them.

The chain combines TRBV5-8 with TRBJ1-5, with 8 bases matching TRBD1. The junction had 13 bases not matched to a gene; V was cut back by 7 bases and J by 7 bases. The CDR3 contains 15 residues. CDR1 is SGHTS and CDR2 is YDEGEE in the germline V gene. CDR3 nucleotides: TGTGCCAGCTCAAGGACAGGGCGAATCTGGCAGCCCCAGCATTTT. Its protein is CASSRTGRIWQPQHF.

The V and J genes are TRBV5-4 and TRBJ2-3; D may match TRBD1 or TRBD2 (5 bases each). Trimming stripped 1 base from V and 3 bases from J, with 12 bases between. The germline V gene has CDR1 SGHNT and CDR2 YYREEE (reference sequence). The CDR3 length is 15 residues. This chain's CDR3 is CASSLKEGTTDTQYF. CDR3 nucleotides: TGTGCCAGCAGCTTGAAAGAGGGGACGACAGATACGCAGTATTTT.

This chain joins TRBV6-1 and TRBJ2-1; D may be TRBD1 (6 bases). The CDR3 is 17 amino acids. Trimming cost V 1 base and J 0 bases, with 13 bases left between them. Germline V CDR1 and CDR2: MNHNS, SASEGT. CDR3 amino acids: CASSEGWGPSSYNEQFF. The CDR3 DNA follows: TGTGCCAGCAGTGAAGGTTGGGGGCCAAGCTCCTACAATGAGCAGTTCTTC.

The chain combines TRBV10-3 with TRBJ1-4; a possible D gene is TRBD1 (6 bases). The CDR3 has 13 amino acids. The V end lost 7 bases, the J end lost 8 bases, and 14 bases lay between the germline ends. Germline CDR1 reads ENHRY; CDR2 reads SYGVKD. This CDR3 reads CAITAGVGEKLFF. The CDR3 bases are TGTGCCATCACCGCAGGGGTAGGAGAAAAACTGTTTTTT.

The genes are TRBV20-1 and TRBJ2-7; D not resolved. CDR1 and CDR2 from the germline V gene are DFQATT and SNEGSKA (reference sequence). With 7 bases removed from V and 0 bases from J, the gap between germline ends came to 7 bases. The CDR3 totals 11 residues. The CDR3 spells CSGLSSYEQYF. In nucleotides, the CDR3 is TGCAGTGGTCTTAGCTCCTACGAGCAGTACTTC.

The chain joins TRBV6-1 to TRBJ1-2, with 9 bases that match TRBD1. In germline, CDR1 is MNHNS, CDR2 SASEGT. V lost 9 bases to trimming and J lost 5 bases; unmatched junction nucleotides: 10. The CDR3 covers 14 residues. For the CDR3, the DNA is TGTGCCAGTCTCCGGGACAGGGCTGATTATGGCTACACCTTC. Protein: CASLRDRADYGYTF.

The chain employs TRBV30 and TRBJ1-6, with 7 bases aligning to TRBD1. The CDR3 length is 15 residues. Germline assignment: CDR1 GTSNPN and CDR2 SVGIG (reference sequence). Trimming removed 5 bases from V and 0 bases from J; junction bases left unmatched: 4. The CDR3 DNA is TGTGCCTGGTTAGGGGACAGCTCCTATAATTCACCCCTCCACTTT. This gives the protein CAWLGDSSYNSPLHF.

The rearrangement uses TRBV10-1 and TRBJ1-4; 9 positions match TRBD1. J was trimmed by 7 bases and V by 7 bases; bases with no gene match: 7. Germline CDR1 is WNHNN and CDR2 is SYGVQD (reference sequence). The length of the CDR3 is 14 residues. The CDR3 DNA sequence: TGCGCCAGCACCTCCGGGACAGGGCCTGAAAAACTGTTTTTT. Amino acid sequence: CASTSGTGPEKLFF.

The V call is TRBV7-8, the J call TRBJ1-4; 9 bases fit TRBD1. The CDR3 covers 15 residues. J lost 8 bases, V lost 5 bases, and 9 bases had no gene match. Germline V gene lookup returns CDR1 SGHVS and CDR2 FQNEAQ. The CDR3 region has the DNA TGTGCCAGCAGCCCCGACAGGGGGGAGGGGGAAAAACTGTTTTTT. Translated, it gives CASSPDRGEGEKLFF.

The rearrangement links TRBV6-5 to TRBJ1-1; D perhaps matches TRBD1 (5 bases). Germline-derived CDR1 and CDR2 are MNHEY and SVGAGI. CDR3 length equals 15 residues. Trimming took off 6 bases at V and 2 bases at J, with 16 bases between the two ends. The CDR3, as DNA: TGTGCCAGCAGGGGGGAAGGGCAGGGTAACACTGAAGCTTTCTTT. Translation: CASRGEGQGNTEAFF.

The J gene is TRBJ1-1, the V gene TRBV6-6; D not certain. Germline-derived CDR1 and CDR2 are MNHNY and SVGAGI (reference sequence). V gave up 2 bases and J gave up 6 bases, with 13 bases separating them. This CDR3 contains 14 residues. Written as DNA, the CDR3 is TGTGCCAGCAGTTACCCCGAGGCAGGCTCTGAAGCTTTCTTT. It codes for CASSYPEAGSEAFF.

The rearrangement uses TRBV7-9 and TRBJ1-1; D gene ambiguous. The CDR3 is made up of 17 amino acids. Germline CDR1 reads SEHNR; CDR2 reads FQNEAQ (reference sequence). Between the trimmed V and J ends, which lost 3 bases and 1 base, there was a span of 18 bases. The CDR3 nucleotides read TGTGCCAGCAGCTTCCCCCCCCGGAGGGAACCGAACACTGAAGCTTTCTTT. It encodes CASSFPPRREPNTEAFF.

CDR3 amino acids: CASGLQVTNTEAFF. DNA for the CDR3: TGTGCCAGCGGACTACAGGTGACTAACACTGAAGCTTTCTTT. The rearrangement links TRBV11-2 to TRBJ1-1; D is possibly TRBD1 (5 bases). The CDR3 consists of 14 residues. V was trimmed by 8 bases and J by 2 bases, leaving 15 bases between them. CDR1 is SGHAT, CDR2 FQNNGV, per germline.